Below, 9 T cell receptor beta chains from the same sample are listed, as sequenced in a study of control samples from healthy donors and cancer patients. Generated by immunoSEQ multiplex PCR, the TCRdb table keeps only in-frame clones and is missing some. This repertoire shows about 20,000 clones, approximately 90% found once; its top ten account for 8% to 10%. The sample was PBMCs. Source of these receptors: a woman between 55 and 75 years old with head and neck cancer.

The chain employs TRBV29-1 and TRBJ2-1; 8 bases match TRBD2. The V gene's germline CDR1 is SQVTM and CDR2 ANQGSEA. V was clipped by 7 bases and J by 3 bases; unmatched bases: 14. The CDR3 length is 16 residues. The DNA of the CDR3 is TGCAGCGCTCACCCACTACTAGCGGAGGTCTACAATGAGCAGTTCTTC. This codes for CSAHPLLAEVYNEQFF.

This sequence joins TRBV6-6 and TRBJ1-1; 7 bases line up with TRBD1. The length of the CDR3 is 13 residues. V dropped 5 bases and J dropped 4; count of bases not matched to a gene: 4. Germline V lookup: CDR1 MNHNY, CDR2 SVGAGI (reference sequence). Here the CDR3 DNA reads TGTGCCAGCAGTAACAGGGGAGGCACTGAAGCTTTCTTT. The encoded protein is CASSNRGGTEAFF.

The chain combines TRBV19 with TRBJ2-1; 9 bases align to TRBD1. The V and J ends lost 3 bases and 8 bases, in that order; junction bases with no gene match: 8. CDR3 length: 15 residues. Germline V gene lookup returns CDR1 LNHDA and CDR2 SQIVND (reference sequence). The DNA of the CDR3 is TGTGCCAGTAGTATGGGAAGACAGGGGGTTTATGAGCAGTTCTTC. Translating gives CASSMGRQGVYEQFF.

The rearrangement uses TRBV27 and TRBJ2-7; possibly TRBD1 for D (5 bases). Between the trimmed V and J ends, which lost 5 bases and 1 base, there was a span of 18 bases. The CDR3 is made up of 16 amino acids. Looked up from germline, CDR1 is MNHEY and CDR2 is SMNVEV (reference sequence). The CDR3 sequence: CASSPLQSTASYEQYF. The CDR3 bases are TGTGCCAGCAGTCCTCTCCAATCGACAGCTTCCTACGAGCAGTACTTC.

This chain uses TRBV5-1 with TRBJ2-1; D is possibly TRBD2 (5 bases). Trimming stripped 3 bases from V and 5 bases from J, with 6 bases between. This CDR3 has 12 residues. Germline V gives CDR1 SGHRS, CDR2 YFSETQ. Here the CDR3 reads CASSSGDNEQFF. CDR3 nucleotide sequence: TGCGCCAGCAGCTCCGGGGACAATGAGCAGTTCTTC. The whole variable domain, filled in from reference TRBV5-1 and TRBJ2-1, reads KAGVTQTPRYLIKTRGQQVTLSCSPISGHRSVSWYQQTPGQGLQFLFEYFSETQRNKGNFPGRFSGRQFSNSRSEMNVSTLELGDSALYLCASSSGDNEQFFGPGTRLTVL.

The chain combines TRBV5-5 with TRBJ2-4; D gene uncertain. Germline V lookup: CDR1 SGHKS, CDR2 YYEKEE (reference sequence). This CDR3 has 12 residues. The ends were cut back, 0 bases at V and 7 bases at J, with 5 bases in the middle. The CDR3 protein is CASSLVGNIQYF. The CDR3 bases are TGTGCCAGCAGCTTGGTGGGGAACATTCAGTACTTC.

J is TRBJ2-5 and V is TRBV28; weak D call: TRBD2 (6 bases). V was pared by 6 bases and J by 4 bases, with 18 bases between. The CDR3 is 15 residues long. Germline loops: CDR1 MDHEN, CDR2 SYDVKM. The CDR3 loop is CASRNGGAFRETQYF. CDR3 sequence (DNA): TGTGCCAGCAGAAACGGGGGAGCATTCCGAGAGACCCAGTACTTC.

This clone came up once. The rearrangement joins TRBV14 to TRBJ2-5, with TRBD1 matching over 8 bases. Germline assignment: CDR1 SGHDN and CDR2 FVKESK. V dropped 4 bases and J dropped 5; count of bases not matched to a gene: 12. The length of the CDR3 is 16 residues. The chain's CDR3 is CASSRNRAGGRETQYF. The CDR3 coding sequence is TGTGCCAGCAGCCGCAACCGGGCAGGGGGCAGGGAGACCCAGTACTTC.

This chain connects TRBV19 to TRBJ2-1, with 7 bases fitting TRBD2. The ends lost 3 bases at V and 2 bases at J; junction bases unmatched: 4. Per germline, CDR1 LNHDA and CDR2 SQIVND (reference sequence). The CDR3 loop spans 15 amino acids. CDR3 nucleotides: TGTGCCAGTAGTATCGGACTAGGAACCTACAATGAGCAGTTCTTC. It codes for CASSIGLGTYNEQFF. The full variable domain, with the rest looked up from reference TRBV19 and TRBJ2-1, is DGGITQSPKYLFRKEGQNVTLSCEQNLNHDAMYWYRQDPGQGLRLIYYSQIVNDFQKGDIAEGYSVSREKKESFPLTVTSAQKNPTAFYLCASSIGLGTYNEQFFGPGTRLTVL.